This TCR beta chain was identified during a study of cytomegalovirus exposure and HLA in healthy donors (dated by TCRdb to 2016 to 2017). Background for the entire study: An earlier analysis of roughly 610 of the donors reported about 300 Gb of sequence data and 95 million to 120 million unique TCR beta sequences obtained from approximately 180 million T cells. An early release covering some 640 HLA-typed donors comprised about 320 gigabases of sequencing data and around 80 million unique TCR sequences. The genetic ancestry cluster associated with self-reported Caucasian donors included around 76% of the 300 to 400 genotyped donors. The study was designed to test whether signatures of past pathogen exposure could be identified by cataloging public T cell receptors. Using immunosequencing, the study profiled T cell repertoires from 666 subjects and related those repertoires to cytomegalovirus serostatus. In addition to the first cohort of approximately 670 subjects, a separate validation cohort of 130 or so different subjects was used. High-throughput TCR immunosequencing, statistical association of individual TCRs with disease status, and machine learning were combined to predict cytomegalovirus infection status. To study patterns of TCR occurrence, a later analysis re-analyzed previously published TCR beta repertoires from 600 to 750 donors and added high-resolution HLA genotyping. Rather than using new phenotypic data, the later analysis identified candidate immune exposures from TCR beta sequences and from how often those sequences occurred across donors. An earlier analysis of approximately 640 of the donors applied high-throughput TCR beta sequencing to assess whether each TCR beta V gene segment acted as functional or pseudogenic. Alongside the repertoire data, information on donor age, sex, ethnicity and CMV serostatus was compiled. A later genetic analysis used genome-wide SNP genotypes for about 55% of the 666 donors, treating that subset as a discovery cohort. Every discovery cohort repertoire had been produced on one sequencing platform. HLA typing covered class I and class II loci at four-digit resolution. The number of typed donors differed by locus: about 620-640 for A, B, C, DRB1 and DQB1; 500 to 550 for DQA1; around 580 for DPA1; and some 430 for DPB1. Four to six DR-DQ haplotypes were handled as single units for association and clustering, since linkage in the cohort was strong. Among over 350 genotyped donors of the cohort, an average of approximately 250,000 unique TCR beta nucleotide sequences were sequenced per donor, roughly 18% of them non-productive. General study outcomes and caveats: In a later analysis, around 15,000 TCR beta sequences were associated with specific HLA alleles at a false discovery rate of 0.05. A later analysis found that TCR association rates varied across HLA loci, with DRB1 alleles showing the most associated TCRs and HLA-C alleles the fewest. A cluster of highly shared sequence variants was judged likely to represent a technical artifact of the sequencing pipeline. Only TCR beta chains were sequenced in this cohort, and the absence of alpha or paired-chain data limited detectable features. It was suggested by the authors that the approach could potentially be generalized to other disease states and immunological phenotypes. In a later analysis, most CMV-associated TCR beta chains were found to appear HLA-restricted, with HLA associations seemingly driven largely by CMV exposure. The earlier analysis of approximately 590 of the donors excluded approximately 15 rarely observed V segments, including chromosome 9 orphons, because counts were too low. A further reported finding was that TCR beta sequences accurately predicted the HLA-A and HLA-B alleles for most subjects in the first cohort. The only immune exposure information available for the cohort was CMV serostatus. Some IMGT-functional V segments, including TRBV6-2 and TRBV6-3, could not be distinguished by the 87-base-pair reads and were therefore excluded. V-gene and J-gene trimming of TCR beta chains was associated with a missense DCLRE1C variant in a later genetic analysis, and the association was replicated in an independent cohort. A later genetic analysis reported fewer N-insertions in productive TCRs among donors in an Asian-associated ancestry cluster than the roughly 620-donor mean. Across donors, most TCR sequences were observed very rarely, whereas some public TCRs were present in many individuals. Because HLA typing was missing for some donors at each locus, association tests included only the typed subset. In vitro tests confirmed that a few of the cytomegalovirus-associated TCR beta chains recognize cytomegalovirus antigens. In an earlier analysis of some 550 of the donors, most TCR beta V segments were observed in productive rearrangements about 87% or about 30% of the time, broadly matching IMGT annotations. A later analysis found that HLA-associated TCR beta chains were more clonally expanded and had lower generation probabilities than equally common non-associated chains. The classifier was reported to diagnose cytomegalovirus status with high specificity and sensitivity in both the original cohort and the validation cohort. Linkage disequilibrium might explain the correlated functional status among segregating V segments, but an unknown experimental factor could not be ruled out. In the study, around 150 TCR beta chains were listed as associated with cytomegalovirus. Strong co-occurrence of HLA alleles, especially DR and DQ, made assigning TCR associations to individual alleles difficult. In a later analysis, several top co-occurrence clusters were reported to appear linked to parvovirus B19, influenza, CMV and Epstein-Barr virus. Sequencing depth was assumed to be roughly uniform across donors in the presence/absence analyses, though that assumption may not hold.

In total, approximately 610 healthy bone marrow donors made up the cohort. At the time of sampling, all cohort members were nominally healthy, though unrecorded immune exposures were likely present. The donor was CMV seropositive and was included in the group of 250 to 350 seropositive cohort members. Each donor provided a peripheral blood sample, and peripheral blood mononuclear cells were used for TCR beta sequencing. The Qiagen DNeasy Blood Extraction Kit was used to extract genomic DNA from the blood cell samples. Notes on this clone: The specificity of this receptor is unknown. Nothing much larger sits one base from this clone, and base qualities are not available.

Libraries were prepared through the immunoSEQ multiplex PCR assay. A mixture of 60 forward primers for TCR Vbeta segments and 13 reverse primers for TCR Jbeta segments was used in the multiplex PCR. The CDR3 region of rearranged TCR beta genes was amplified from genomic DNA by a multiplex PCR assay. The Illumina HiSeq System was used to sequence the amplified TCR beta libraries as 87-base-pair reads. Per the original workflow: Across the 600 to 700 repertoires, a later analysis counted approximately 75 million unique TCR beta chains, 8.5 million to 12 million of which were shared by at least two donors. To remove PCR and sequencing errors, raw reads were error-corrected and collapsed into unique sequences using a nearest-neighbor algorithm that merged closely related sequences. V, D and J gene segments were assigned by aligning CDR3 sequences to IMGT reference sequences. Each retained sequence needed at least a six-nucleotide match to both a V gene segment and a J gene segment. Rearrangements were classified as productive when the CDR3 lacked stop codons and remained in frame with V and J, and all other rearrangements were classified as non-productive. Following IMGT convention, CDR3 was defined as the stretch from the second conserved V-encoded cysteine up to the conserved J-encoded phenylalanine. The earlier analysis of a few hundred of the donors excluded sequences that lacked an unambiguous match to a single V gene segment. In an earlier analysis of a few hundred of the donors, a V segment was called functional when productive rearrangements were above 56.7%, and segregating when the standard deviation between donors exceeded 5%. A statistical classification framework was developed to diagnose cytomegalovirus status using the catalog of TCR beta chain sequences. In a later analysis, V and J genes were assigned by comparing TCR nucleotide sequences against IMGT/GENE-DB human TR gene sequences. Using the TCRdist pipeline, a later analysis assigned CDR3 sequences along with most-parsimonious VDJ recombination scenarios. In a later analysis, each TCR beta chain was defined by its CDR3 amino acid sequence together with its V-gene family, and reads lacking a unique V-gene family were excluded. As a way to deal with suspected cross-contamination and a sequencing artifact, a later analysis dropped 450 to 600 nucleotide sequences that were highly shared and had low generation probability. A later analysis calculated a clonal expansion index for each public chain from normalized within-repertoire ranks of inferred template counts. In a later analysis, generation probabilities were computed using a VDJ recombination model fitted to out-of-frame rearrangements, and the results were checked against IGoR. Hypergeometric tests were used in a later analysis to score TCR-TCR, TCR-HLA and TCR-CMV co-occurrence, with a repertoire-size bias correction applied to the TCR pairs. In a later analysis, false discovery rates were estimated by permuting HLA or CMV assignments 20 times. A later analysis grouped co-occurring TCRs with DBSCAN, adding TCRdist sequence similarity when clustering within HLA-allele-positive subsets. Co-occurrence clustering excluded repertoires with fewer than 30,000 or more than 120,000 public chains, plus five with anomalous nucleotide sharing. TCRdb mirrors the immuneACCESS table, restricted to in-frame sequences. Some clones are absent from its copies; in checked studies, under half trace to an unresolved V gene, and the reason for the others is unknown. That table furnishes V, J and clone size, whereas the DNA furnished D and trimming. The sample profile shows 95,000 to 110,000 clones; about 9.5% of them were found once. The top ten constitute 5.8% of the sample.

The germline V gene (reference sequence) specifies SEHNR as CDR1 and FQNEAQ as CDR2. Deletion took 3 bases off V and 3 bases off J, with a span of 15 bases between the germline ends. The CDR3 has 15 amino acids, counting the end cysteine and phenylalanine. Only CDR3 DNA remains: 45 bases, in frame from the first base. Sequencing input: PBMCs. The sequence was obtained from a man aged 40-55 years in good health and CMV-seropositive. The V and J genes are TRBV7-9 and TRBJ2-7; no confident D gene assignment can be made. The CDR3 corresponds to CASSFGRRGYYEQYF. The DNA sequence reads TGTGCCAGCAGCTTTGGAAGGCGAGGCTACTACGAGCAGTACTTC.